This T cell receptor beta chain was documented in a study of cytomegalovirus exposure and HLA in healthy donors. The study ran its PCR with 60 Vbeta and 13 Jbeta primers. Some clones are missing from TCRdb's copy, which holds only in-frame ones; the method was immunoSEQ multiplex PCR. The sample lists around 100,000 clones; about 67% were seen once. Looked up from germline, CDR1 is MNHEY and CDR2 is SMNVEV (reference sequence). After removal of 4 bases from V and 4 bases from J, the junction contained 13 bases not matched to a gene. This CDR3 is built from 16 residues. The sequence was obtained from a young man in good health and CMV-seronegative. The specimen was PBMCs. The chain recombines TRBV27 with TRBJ2-7; 7 bases match TRBD1. CDR3 in amino acids: CASSSFSGGFGYEQYF. The CDR3 bases are TGTGCCAGCAGTTCATTCTCAGGGGGATTTGGGTACGAGCAGTACTTC.